These T cell receptor beta chains were read from a single sample in a study of T cell responses to AZD1222 COVID-19 vaccine. Sequencing used immunoSEQ multiplex PCR; TCRdb keeps in-frame clones, though not all of them. The repertoire holds 100,000 to 150,000 clones, with approximately 94% as singletons. Sequenced material: peripheral blood, taken on day 0 of AZD1222 vaccination. The receptors were sampled from an adult in good health. Each CDR3 is given with its conserved first and last residue. Each record gives: CDR3 protein, CDR3 DNA, D gene, clone size, J gene, V gene. A D gene is named only where the DNA matches it firmly. Rows may omit the clone size; those that give it use once, few, many or a size class.

CASGEQGPNTGELFF	TGTGCCAGCGGCGAGCAGGGACCGAACACCGGGGAGCTGTTTTTT	.	.	TRBJ2-2	TRBV2
CASSRGTVDNEQFF	TGTGCCAGCTCCCGCGGGACAGTGGACAATGAGCAGTTCTTC	.	once	TRBJ2-1	TRBV18
CAISESGGVSETQYF	TGTGCCATCAGTGAGTCGGGGGGGGTGAGTGAGACCCAGTACTTC	TRBD2	.	TRBJ2-5	TRBV10-3
CASTFGGSYGYTF	TGTGCCAGCACCTTCGGAGGTTCCTATGGCTACACCTTC	.	once	TRBJ1-2	TRBV6-5
CASSLGDVAYEQYF	TGCGCCAGCAGCCTCGGGGACGTAGCCTACGAGCAGTACTTC	.	.	TRBJ2-7	TRBV5-1
CASSPRGGANEKLFF	TGTGCCAGCAGCCCTCGGGGGGGGGCGAATGAAAAACTGTTTTTT	.	.	TRBJ1-4	TRBV9
CASSLEERDQETQYF	TGTGCCAGCAGCTTAGAGGAGAGGGATCAAGAGACCCAGTACTTC	.	.	TRBJ2-5	TRBV7-6
CAWSDTGSQAFF	TGTGCCTGGAGCGATACCGGGAGTCAAGCTTTCTTT	.	.	TRBJ1-1	TRBV30
CASSLGTSTGELFF	TGCGCCAGCAGCTTGGGGACTAGTACCGGGGAGCTGTTTTTT	TRBD2	once	TRBJ2-2	TRBV5-1
CASSPGTSGTYEQYF	TGTGCCAGCAGCCCCGGGACTAGCGGCACCTACGAGCAGTACTTC	TRBD2	.	TRBJ2-7	TRBV13
CSITADTQYF	TGCAGCATTACCGCAGATACGCAGTATTTT	.	.	TRBJ2-3	TRBV29-1
CSASRRENNSPLHF	TGCAGTGCTAGTCGCAGGGAAAATAATTCACCCCTCCACTTT	.	.	TRBJ1-6	TRBV20-1
CASSHRSSGANVLTF	TGTGCCAGCAGCCATAGAAGCTCTGGGGCCAACGTCCTGACTTTC	.	.	TRBJ2-6	TRBV3-1/TRBV3-2
CASSIDGANTEAFF	TGTGCCAGCTCCATCGACGGAGCGAACACTGAAGCTTTCTTT	.	.	TRBJ1-1	TRBV11-3
CASSLYGRPSYNEQFF	TGTGCCAGCAGTTTATATGGTAGACCTTCATACAATGAGCAGTTCTTC	.	.	TRBJ2-1	TRBV27
CASSSQAFKAFF	TGTGCCAGCAGTTCTCAGGCCTTCAAGGCTTTCTTT	.	.	TRBJ1-1	TRBV6-6
CASSGGSNYGYTF	TGTGCCAGCAGCGGAGGTTCCAACTATGGCTACACCTTC	.	.	TRBJ1-2	TRBV2
CASSATTGNTIYF	TGTGCCAGCAGTGCTACAACTGGAAACACCATATATTTT	.	.	TRBJ1-3	TRBV2
CASSYRIGQGNNHEQYF	TGTGCCAGCAGCTATCGGATCGGACAGGGTAATAATCACGAGCAGTACTTC	TRBD1	.	TRBJ2-7	TRBV28
CASSSRSSGQNIQYF	TGTGCCAGCAGTTCCAGGTCCTCAGGCCAAAACATTCAGTACTTC	.	once	TRBJ2-4	TRBV6-5
CASSWAVRTGYEKLFF	TGCGCCAGCAGCTGGGCCGTTAGGACAGGGTACGAAAAACTGTTTTTT	TRBD1	.	TRBJ1-4	TRBV5-1
CASSLAGGYGYTF	TGTGCCAGCAGCTTGGCCGGGGGGTATGGCTACACCTTC	.	.	TRBJ1-2	TRBV5-4
CASRAIDRATEAFF	TGTGCCAGTCGGGCGATAGACAGGGCAACTGAAGCTTTCTTT	TRBD1	.	TRBJ1-1	TRBV19
CASSARGNSPLHF	TGTGCCAGCAGCGCACGGGGAAATTCACCCCTCCACTTT	.	.	TRBJ1-6	TRBV5-4
CASSFQETRYF	TGTGCCAGCAGCTTTCAAGAGACCCGGTACTTC	.	.	TRBJ2-5	TRBV5-6
CASSWAPFNEQFF	TGTGCCAGCAGCTGGGCCCCCTTCAATGAGCAGTTCTTC	.	.	TRBJ2-1	TRBV7-3
CASSPRFGAASSTEAFF	TGTGCCAGCAGCCCTCGATTTGGGGCTGCGAGTAGCACTGAAGCTTTCTTT	.	.	TRBJ1-1	TRBV27
CSVTFRSTDTQYF	TGCAGCGTGACATTTCGTAGCACAGATACGCAGTATTTT	.	few	TRBJ2-3	TRBV29-1
CASSLEGGMNTEAFF	TGTGCCAGCAGCTTAGAAGGGGGTATGAACACTGAAGCTTTCTTT	.	.	TRBJ1-1	TRBV7-6
CASSSPLEAFF	TGTGCCAGCAGCTCGCCTCTTGAAGCTTTCTTT	.	.	TRBJ1-1	TRBV11-2
CASKRTRDSPLHF	TGTGCCAGTAAACGAACCCGTGATTCACCCCTCCACTTT	.	.	TRBJ1-6	TRBV19
CASSRFPQGAFGSGNTEAFF	TGTGCCAGCAGTCGATTCCCCCAGGGGGCCTTCGGCAGTGGGAACACTGAAGCTTTCTTT	TRBD1	.	TRBJ1-1	TRBV6-6
CAWSVLYGYTF	TGTGCCTGGAGTGTCCTCTATGGCTACACCTTC	.	.	TRBJ1-2	TRBV30
CASSITGSTMNTEAFF	TGTGCCAGTAGTATAACGGGGAGCACCATGAACACTGAAGCTTTCTTT	.	.	TRBJ1-1	TRBV19
CASSYGGVTAPLVNEQFF	TGTGCCAGCAGCTACGGAGGGGTTACCGCCCCATTAGTCAATGAGCAGTTCTTC	.	.	TRBJ2-1	TRBV7-4
CASSPTSGRNSGTDTQYF	TGTGCCAGCAGCCCTACTAGCGGGAGGAACTCCGGCACAGATACGCAGTATTTT	TRBD2	.	TRBJ2-3	TRBV2
CASSEARVLVWNSPLHF	TGTGCCAGCAGTGAAGCAAGGGTATTGGTCTGGAATTCACCCCTCCACTTT	.	.	TRBJ1-6	TRBV2
CASSHLSGRSSYEQYF	TGTGCCAGCTCACATTTGAGCGGGCGGAGCTCCTACGAGCAGTACTTC	.	.	TRBJ2-7	TRBV18
CASSRQGANTEAFF	TGTGCCAGCTCACGACAGGGGGCCAACACTGAAGCTTTCTTT	TRBD1	.	TRBJ1-1	TRBV18
CASSQVGPPLTNNEQFF	TGCGCCAGCAGCCAAGTGGGCCCGCCTCTAACCAACAATGAGCAGTTCTTC	.	.	TRBJ2-1	TRBV4-1
CASRLERAGTDTQYF	TGTGCCAGCAGACTCGAGCGGGCCGGCACAGATACGCAGTATTTT	.	.	TRBJ2-3	TRBV6-6
CASSQRGTSQETQYF	TGTGCCAGCAGCCAACGAGGGACTAGTCAAGAGACCCAGTACTTC	TRBD2	.	TRBJ2-5	TRBV9
CASSWGTGGDQPQHF	TGTGCCAGCAGCTGGGGGACAGGGGGCGACCAGCCCCAGCATTTT	TRBD1	few	TRBJ1-5	TRBV11-2
CASSGASGTGNYEQYF	TGTGCCAGCAGTGGAGCTTCCGGGACAGGTAACTACGAGCAGTACTTC	TRBD1	once	TRBJ2-7	TRBV2
CASSPGGTGANSPLHF	TGTGCCAGCTCACCCGGGGGCACAGGGGCAAATTCACCCCTCCACTTT	TRBD1	.	TRBJ1-6	TRBV18
CAWSPGTSVYNEQFF	TGTGCCTGGAGCCCCGGGACTAGCGTCTACAATGAGCAGTTCTTC	TRBD2	.	TRBJ2-1	TRBV30
CASSLAEGYGYTF	TGTGCCAGCAGCTTAGCCGAGGGCTATGGCTACACCTTC	.	.	TRBJ1-2	TRBV11-1
CASSLSVRGNEQYF	TGTGCCAGCAGTTTATCGGTTCGGGGAAACGAGCAGTACTTC	.	.	TRBJ2-7	TRBV27
CSASNIAGQAPGQYF	TGCAGTGCTAGTAATATTGCGGGACAGGCGCCTGGGCAGTACTTC	TRBD1	once	TRBJ2-7	TRBV20-1
CASRTVRETNYGYTF	TGTGCCAGCAGGACAGTTCGGGAGACGAACTATGGCTACACCTTC	.	.	TRBJ1-2	TRBV27
CAILNQAGGAYEQYF	TGTGCCATCCTGAACCAAGCGGGAGGGGCCTACGAGCAGTACTTC	TRBD2	.	TRBJ2-7	TRBV10-3